A selection of T cell receptor beta chains follows, all from one sample in a study of blood T cell repertoires in COVID-19. Sequenced by immunoSEQ multiplex PCR; TCRdb stores in-frame clones only, minus some. The sample consists of about 89,000 clones, about 80% of them appearing once. The sample taken for sequencing was peripheral blood. These receptors were taken from a woman older than 75 with acute or convalescent COVID-19. Both conserved end residues are part of each CDR3. The D gene is left open where the match is weak. A clone size is listed for some rows: how often the clone was seen (once, few, many), or a class if it is expanded.

abundance: once; d_gene: TRBD1; j_gene: TRBJ2-1; v_gene: TRBV9; len: 16; CDR3nt: TGTGCCAGCAGCAAAGAGGTGGGACAGGGCTACAATGAGCAGTTCTTC; CDR3aa: CASSKEVGQGYNEQFF
abundance: NA; d_gene: NA; j_gene: TRBJ1-3; v_gene: TRBV6-5; len: 15; CDR3nt: TGTGCCAGCACCCCGACTCTCGTCTCTGGAAACACCATATATTTT; CDR3aa: CASTPTLVSGNTIYF
abundance: NA; d_gene: TRBD2; j_gene: TRBJ2-1; v_gene: TRBV20-1; len: 11; CDR3nt: TGCAGTGCTAGGACTAGCGGTGAGCAGTTCTTC; CDR3aa: CSARTSGEQFF
abundance: NA; d_gene: TRBD1; j_gene: TRBJ1-2; v_gene: TRBV30; len: 17; CDR3nt: TGTGCCTGGAGTGCCGGCATGGGGGGACAGGGGGCGAGTGGCTACACCTTC; CDR3aa: CAWSAGMGGQGASGYTF
abundance: NA; d_gene: NA; j_gene: TRBJ1-1; v_gene: TRBV19; len: 13; CDR3nt: TGTGCCAGTAGTATAGCTCCTCAGACTGAAGCTTTCTTT; CDR3aa: CASSIAPQTEAFF
abundance: few; d_gene: NA; j_gene: TRBJ2-1; v_gene: TRBV7-2; len: 16; CDR3nt: TGTGCCAGCAGCTTTGATGGCGGGGCCCCGTACAATGAGCAGTTCTTC; CDR3aa: CASSFDGGAPYNEQFF
abundance: few; d_gene: NA; j_gene: TRBJ2-2; v_gene: TRBV11-1; len: 14; CDR3nt: TGTGCCAGCTGCTCTTTACCCCGGGCCGGGGAGCTGTTTTTT; CDR3aa: CASCSLPRAGELFF
abundance: NA; d_gene: TRBD1; j_gene: TRBJ2-5; v_gene: TRBV4-1; len: 17; CDR3nt: TGCGCCAGCAGCCACCGTACCCTTCCGGACAGGCAAGAGACCCAGTACTTC; CDR3aa: CASSHRTLPDRQETQYF
abundance: once; d_gene: NA; j_gene: TRBJ2-5; v_gene: TRBV2; len: 13; CDR3nt: TGTGCCAGCAGTGGGCGGGCGGTGGAGACCCAGTACTTC; CDR3aa: CASSGRAVETQYF
abundance: NA; d_gene: NA; j_gene: TRBJ2-5; v_gene: TRBV19; len: 13; CDR3nt: TGTGCCAGTAGTGCGGGGCCTCAAGAGACCCAGTACTTC; CDR3aa: CASSAGPQETQYF
abundance: NA; d_gene: NA; j_gene: TRBJ2-7; v_gene: TRBV6-2/TRBV6-3; len: 16; CDR3nt: TGTGCCAGCAGTTACTTAACAGGGCGAGAAGTTAACGAGCAGTACTTC; CDR3aa: CASSYLTGREVNEQYF
abundance: NA; d_gene: NA; j_gene: TRBJ2-1; v_gene: TRBV10-3; len: 16; CDR3nt: TGTGCCATCAGTGAGAATCTTGCGGGACTGTACAATGAGCAGTTCTTC; CDR3aa: CAISENLAGLYNEQFF
abundance: NA; d_gene: TRBD2; j_gene: TRBJ2-6; v_gene: TRBV7-8; len: 18; CDR3nt: TGTGCCAGCAGCTTACAGGGACTAGCGGGAGTTGGGGCCAACGTCCTGACTTTC; CDR3aa: CASSLQGLAGVGANVLTF
abundance: NA; d_gene: NA; j_gene: TRBJ2-7; v_gene: TRBV5-1; len: 13; CDR3nt: TGCGCCAGCAGCTTGGGGGCCAGCTACGAGCAGTACTTC; CDR3aa: CASSLGASYEQYF
abundance: few; d_gene: TRBD1; j_gene: TRBJ2-2; v_gene: TRBV11-1; len: 16; CDR3nt: TGTGCCAGCAGCTACCCGGGACAGGGAACCCAAGGGGAGCTGTTTTTT; CDR3aa: CASSYPGQGTQGELFF
abundance: NA; d_gene: TRBD1; j_gene: TRBJ1-2; v_gene: TRBV4-2; len: 15; CDR3nt: TGTGCCAGCAGCCAAGATATGGGGACAGGGTATGGCTACACCTTC; CDR3aa: CASSQDMGTGYGYTF
abundance: NA; d_gene: NA; j_gene: TRBJ1-6; v_gene: TRBV2; len: 13; CDR3nt: TGTGCCAGCAAGGGGGCCTATAATTCACCCCTCCACTTT; CDR3aa: CASKGAYNSPLHF
abundance: NA; d_gene: NA; j_gene: TRBJ2-3; v_gene: TRBV11-3; len: 13; CDR3nt: TGTGCCAGCAGCTTTGGTCGGCGGCATACGCAGTATTTT; CDR3aa: CASSFGRRHTQYF
abundance: NA; d_gene: NA; j_gene: TRBJ2-2; v_gene: TRBV5-4; len: 14; CDR3nt: TGTGCCAGCAGCTTGGTTGCGACTCCCGAGGAGCTGTTTTTT; CDR3aa: CASSLVATPEELFF
abundance: few; d_gene: NA; j_gene: TRBJ1-3; v_gene: TRBV7-9; len: 16; CDR3nt: TGTGCCAGCAGCTTCTACAGGAGTTCCCTCGGAAACACCATATATTTT; CDR3aa: CASSFYRSSLGNTIYF
abundance: once; d_gene: NA; j_gene: TRBJ2-5; v_gene: TRBV18; len: 13; CDR3nt: TGTGCCAGCTCAAACGGACAGAAAGAGACCCAGTACTTC; CDR3aa: CASSNGQKETQYF
abundance: NA; d_gene: TRBD2; j_gene: TRBJ2-6; v_gene: TRBV19; len: 15; CDR3nt: TGTGCCACTCACCTGGGGGGGTCTGGGGCCAACGTCCTGACTTTC; CDR3aa: CATHLGGSGANVLTF
abundance: NA; d_gene: NA; j_gene: TRBJ2-5; v_gene: TRBV23-1; len: 15; CDR3nt: TGCGCCAGCAGTCGGGGGGGCGACGGTCAAGAGACCCAGTACTTC; CDR3aa: CASSRGGDGQETQYF
abundance: NA; d_gene: TRBD1; j_gene: TRBJ1-1; v_gene: TRBV19; len: 16; CDR3nt: TGTGCCAGTAGTCCCCACGGGACAGGGAGGAACACTGAAGCTTTCTTT; CDR3aa: CASSPHGTGRNTEAFF
abundance: NA; d_gene: TRBD2; j_gene: TRBJ2-5; v_gene: TRBV9; len: 14; CDR3nt: TGTGCCAGCAGCGCGTGGACTAGCGGAGAGACCCAGTACTTC; CDR3aa: CASSAWTSGETQYF
abundance: NA; d_gene: NA; j_gene: TRBJ2-1; v_gene: TRBV5-1; len: 16; CDR3nt: TGCGCCAGCAGCTTGAGCGCCGCGAGATCCTACAATGAGCAGTTCTTC; CDR3aa: CASSLSAARSYNEQFF
abundance: NA; d_gene: NA; j_gene: TRBJ1-2; v_gene: TRBV6-6; len: 11; CDR3nt: TGTGCCAGCATGGAGGGCTATGGCTACACCTTC; CDR3aa: CASMEGYGYTF
abundance: NA; d_gene: TRBD1; j_gene: TRBJ2-7; v_gene: TRBV30; len: 14; CDR3nt: TGTGCCTGGAGGGGCAGGGGGTCCAACTACGAGCAGTACTTC; CDR3aa: CAWRGRGSNYEQYF
abundance: NA; d_gene: TRBD1; j_gene: TRBJ2-7; v_gene: TRBV12-3/TRBV12-4; len: 12; CDR3nt: TGTGCCAGCAGTTTCAGGGGGCTGGAGCAGTACTTC; CDR3aa: CASSFRGLEQYF
abundance: NA; d_gene: TRBD2; j_gene: TRBJ2-3; v_gene: TRBV12-5; len: 18; CDR3nt: TGTGCTAGTGGTCCCGGCAGCAGCGGGAGGGAGAGCACAGATACGCAGTATTTT; CDR3aa: CASGPGSSGRESTDTQYF
abundance: NA; d_gene: TRBD1; j_gene: TRBJ2-3; v_gene: TRBV3-1/TRBV3-2; len: 16; CDR3nt: TGTGCCAGCAGCCAACTGACAGGGTATGGAGCAGATACGCAGTATTTT; CDR3aa: CASSQLTGYGADTQYF
abundance: NA; d_gene: NA; j_gene: TRBJ1-1; v_gene: TRBV5-4; len: 13; CDR3nt: TGTGCCAGCAGCTTGGCCGGGGGAAACGGAGCTTTCTTT; CDR3aa: CASSLAGGNGAFF
abundance: NA; d_gene: NA; j_gene: TRBJ2-1; v_gene: TRBV2; len: 11; CDR3nt: TGTGCCAGCAGTGAAAGAGCGTACGGATTCTTC; CDR3aa: CASSERAYGFF
abundance: NA; d_gene: TRBD2; j_gene: TRBJ2-1; v_gene: TRBV27; len: 15; CDR3nt: TGTGCCAGCACCCAAGCGGGACGCTCCTACAATGAGCAGTTCTTC; CDR3aa: CASTQAGRSYNEQFF
abundance: NA; d_gene: NA; j_gene: TRBJ2-3; v_gene: TRBV7-3; len: 15; CDR3nt: TGTGCCAGCAGCCCTCAGGGGATTCCCACAGATACGCAGTATTTT; CDR3aa: CASSPQGIPTDTQYF
abundance: NA; d_gene: TRBD1; j_gene: TRBJ2-1; v_gene: TRBV5-4; len: 15; CDR3nt: TGTGCCAGCAGCTTGGACAGGGGTTCCTACAATGAGCAGTTCTTC; CDR3aa: CASSLDRGSYNEQFF
abundance: NA; d_gene: TRBD1; j_gene: TRBJ1-1; v_gene: TRBV10-3; len: 16; CDR3nt: TGTGCCATCAGTGGGGACAGGGAGGACTTGAACACTGAAGCTTTCTTT; CDR3aa: CAISGDREDLNTEAFF
abundance: NA; d_gene: NA; j_gene: TRBJ2-4; v_gene: TRBV5-6; len: 16; CDR3nt: TGTGCCAGCAGCTTGGTACGGGAGTGGGCCAAAAACATTCAGTACTTC; CDR3aa: CASSLVREWAKNIQYF
abundance: NA; d_gene: NA; j_gene: TRBJ2-3; v_gene: TRBV7-6; len: 18; CDR3nt: TGTGCCAGCAGCTTATCTCCCCGCGCGGTTTTGGGCACAGATACGCAGTATTTT; CDR3aa: CASSLSPRAVLGTDTQYF
abundance: NA; d_gene: TRBD1; j_gene: TRBJ2-5; v_gene: TRBV5-1; len: 15; CDR3nt: TGCGCCAGCAGCTTGGGTCCACAGGGGGCGGAGACCCAGTACTTC; CDR3aa: CASSLGPQGAETQYF
abundance: few; d_gene: TRBD1; j_gene: TRBJ1-5; v_gene: TRBV2; len: 15; CDR3nt: TGTGCCAGCAGCGGGGACAGGGGGCTATTTCAGCCCCAGCATTTT; CDR3aa: CASSGDRGLFQPQHF
abundance: NA; d_gene: TRBD2; j_gene: TRBJ2-1; v_gene: TRBV28; len: 14; CDR3nt: TGTGCCAGCAAGGCGGGAGGGTATTACAATGAGCAGTTCTTC; CDR3aa: CASKAGGYYNEQFF
abundance: NA; d_gene: TRBD2; j_gene: TRBJ2-2; v_gene: TRBV5-1; len: 17; CDR3nt: TGCGCCAGCAGCCTCCTTGGGACGAGCGGGAGGATCGGGGAGCTGTTTTTT; CDR3aa: CASSLLGTSGRIGELFF
abundance: NA; d_gene: NA; j_gene: TRBJ1-1; v_gene: TRBV7-2; len: 14; CDR3nt: TGTGCCAGCAGCTTAGCCACAGGGAACACTGAAGCTTTCTTT; CDR3aa: CASSLATGNTEAFF
abundance: NA; d_gene: TRBD1; j_gene: TRBJ1-6; v_gene: TRBV9; len: 14; CDR3nt: TGTGCCAGCAACCCGGGACAGGCCTATCTTCCCCTCCACTTT; CDR3aa: CASNPGQAYLPLHF
abundance: once; d_gene: NA; j_gene: TRBJ2-6; v_gene: TRBV19; len: 17; CDR3nt: TGTGCCAGTAGTCCGCTTCTTTCAGGGGCTGGGGCCAACGTCCTGACTTTC; CDR3aa: CASSPLLSGAGANVLTF
abundance: NA; d_gene: TRBD2; j_gene: TRBJ2-3; v_gene: TRBV13; len: 13; CDR3nt: TGTGCCAGCACCTACGGGAGGGCAGATACGCAGTATTTT; CDR3aa: CASTYGRADTQYF
abundance: NA; d_gene: TRBD2; j_gene: TRBJ2-1; v_gene: TRBV5-8; len: 15; CDR3nt: TGTGCCAGCAGCTTGCCGGGCGGGAGGTACAATGAGCAGTTCTTC; CDR3aa: CASSLPGGRYNEQFF
abundance: few; d_gene: TRBD1; j_gene: TRBJ1-5; v_gene: TRBV6-5; len: 13; CDR3nt: TGTGCCAGCGCTGGGACAGGGGATCAGCCCCAGCATTTT; CDR3aa: CASAGTGDQPQHF
abundance: NA; d_gene: NA; j_gene: TRBJ1-2; v_gene: TRBV7-8; len: 13; CDR3nt: TGTGCCAGCAGCTTCTCAGGGGATAGGAGCTACACCTTC; CDR3aa: CASSFSGDRSYTF
abundance: NA; d_gene: NA; j_gene: TRBJ2-7; v_gene: TRBV5-6; len: 13; CDR3nt: TGTGCCAGCAGCTTTACAGGAGGGATCGAGCAGTACTTC; CDR3aa: CASSFTGGIEQYF
abundance: NA; d_gene: TRBD1; j_gene: TRBJ1-3; v_gene: TRBV5-1; len: 17; CDR3nt: TGCGCCAGCAGCCATACAGGGGGCGCTGGCTCTGGAAACACCATATATTTT; CDR3aa: CASSHTGGAGSGNTIYF
abundance: NA; d_gene: TRBD2; j_gene: TRBJ2-7; v_gene: TRBV27; len: 15; CDR3nt: TGTGCCAGCAGTTTATATAGCGGGAGGGCCTACGAGCAGTACTTC; CDR3aa: CASSLYSGRAYEQYF